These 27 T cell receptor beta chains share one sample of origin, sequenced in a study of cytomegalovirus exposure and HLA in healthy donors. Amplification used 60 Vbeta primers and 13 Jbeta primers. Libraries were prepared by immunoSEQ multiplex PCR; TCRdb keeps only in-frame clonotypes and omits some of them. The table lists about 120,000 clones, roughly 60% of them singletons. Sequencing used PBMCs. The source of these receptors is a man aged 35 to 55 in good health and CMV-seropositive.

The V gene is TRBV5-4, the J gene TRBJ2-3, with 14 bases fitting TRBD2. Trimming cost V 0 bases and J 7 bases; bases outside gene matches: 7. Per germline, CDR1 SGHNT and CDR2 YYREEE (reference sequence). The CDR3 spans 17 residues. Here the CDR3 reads CASSLGGTSGSFYTQYF. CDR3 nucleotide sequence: TGTGCCAGCAGCTTGGGAGGGACTAGCGGGAGTTTTTATACGCAGTATTTT.

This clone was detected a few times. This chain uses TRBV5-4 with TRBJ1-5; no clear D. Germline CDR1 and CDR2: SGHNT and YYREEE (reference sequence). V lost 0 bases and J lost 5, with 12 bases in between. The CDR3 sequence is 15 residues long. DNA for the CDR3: TGTGCCAGCAGCTTGGGATTCGGCGGCGATCAGCCCCAGCATTTT. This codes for CASSLGFGGDQPQHF.

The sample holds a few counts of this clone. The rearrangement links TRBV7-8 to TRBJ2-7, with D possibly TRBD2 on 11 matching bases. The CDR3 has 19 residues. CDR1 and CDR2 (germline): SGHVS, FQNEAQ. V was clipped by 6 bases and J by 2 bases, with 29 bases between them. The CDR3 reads CASSFPGTGVLAGAYEQYF. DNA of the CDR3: TGTGCCAGCAGTTTTCCCGGGACAGGGGTACTAGCGGGAGCCTACGAGCAGTACTTC.

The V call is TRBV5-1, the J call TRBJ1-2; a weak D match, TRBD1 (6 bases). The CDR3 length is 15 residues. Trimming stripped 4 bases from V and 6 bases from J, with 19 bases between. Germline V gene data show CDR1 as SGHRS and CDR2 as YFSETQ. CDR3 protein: CASSLDSGGFNGYTF. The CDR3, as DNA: TGCGCCAGCAGCCTGGACAGCGGGGGATTCAATGGCTACACCTTC. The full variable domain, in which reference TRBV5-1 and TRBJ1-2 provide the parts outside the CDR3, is KAGVTQTPRYLIKTRGQQVTLSCSPISGHRSVSWYQQTPGQGLQFLFEYFSETQRNKGNFPGRFSGRQFSNSRSEMNVSTLELGDSALYLCASSLDSGGFNGYTFGSGTRLTVV.

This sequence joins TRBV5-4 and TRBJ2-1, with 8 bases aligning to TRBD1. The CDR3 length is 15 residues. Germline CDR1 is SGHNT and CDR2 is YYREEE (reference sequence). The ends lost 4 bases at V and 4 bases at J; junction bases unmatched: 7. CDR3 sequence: CASSKIQGEYNEQFF. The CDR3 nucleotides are TGTGCCAGCAGCAAAATACAGGGGGAGTACAATGAGCAGTTCTTC.

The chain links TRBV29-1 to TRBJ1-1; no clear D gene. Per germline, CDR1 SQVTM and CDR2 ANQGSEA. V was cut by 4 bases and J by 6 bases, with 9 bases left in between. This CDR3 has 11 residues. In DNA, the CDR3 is TGCAGCGTTGCTCAATGGCCTGAAGCTTTCTTT. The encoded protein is CSVAQWPEAFF. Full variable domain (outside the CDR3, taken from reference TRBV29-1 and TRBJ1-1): SAVISQKPSRDICQRGTSLTIQCQVDSQVTMMFWYRQQPGQSLTLIATANQGSEATYESGFVIDKFPISRPNLTFSTLTVSNMSPEDSSIYLCSVAQWPEAFFGQGTRLTVV.

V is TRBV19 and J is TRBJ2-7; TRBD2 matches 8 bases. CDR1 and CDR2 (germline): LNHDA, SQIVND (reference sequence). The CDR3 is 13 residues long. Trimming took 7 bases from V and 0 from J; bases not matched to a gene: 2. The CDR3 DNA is TGTGCCAGTATGCGGGGGGACTCCTACGAGCAGTACTTC. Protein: CASMRGDSYEQYF.

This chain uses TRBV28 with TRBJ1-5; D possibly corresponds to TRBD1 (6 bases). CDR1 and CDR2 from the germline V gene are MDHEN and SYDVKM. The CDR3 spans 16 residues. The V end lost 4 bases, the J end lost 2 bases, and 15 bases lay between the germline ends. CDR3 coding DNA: TGTGCCAGCAGTTCCCGGGGGGGCTTTCGCAATCAGCCCCAGCATTTT. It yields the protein CASSSRGGFRNQPQHF. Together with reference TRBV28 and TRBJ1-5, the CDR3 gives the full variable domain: DVKVTQSSRYLVKRTGEKVFLECVQDMDHENMFWYRQDPGLGLRLIYFSYDVKMKEKGDIPEGYSVSREKKERFSLILESASTNQTSMYLCASSSRGGFRNQPQHFGDGTRLSIL.

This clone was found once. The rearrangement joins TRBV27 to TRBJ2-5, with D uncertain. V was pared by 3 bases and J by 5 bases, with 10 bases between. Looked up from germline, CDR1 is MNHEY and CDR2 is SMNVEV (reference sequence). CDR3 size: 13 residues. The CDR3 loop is CASSLSETETQYF. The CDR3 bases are TGTGCCAGCAGTTTGAGCGAGACGGAGACCCAGTACTTC.

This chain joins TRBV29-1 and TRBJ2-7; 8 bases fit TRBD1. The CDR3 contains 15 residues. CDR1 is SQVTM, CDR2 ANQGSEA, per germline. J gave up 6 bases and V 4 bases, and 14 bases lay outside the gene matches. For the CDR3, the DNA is TGCAGCGTTGCAATCGGACAGGGCCCTCGTTGCGAGCAGTACTTC. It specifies CSVAIGQGPRCEQYF.

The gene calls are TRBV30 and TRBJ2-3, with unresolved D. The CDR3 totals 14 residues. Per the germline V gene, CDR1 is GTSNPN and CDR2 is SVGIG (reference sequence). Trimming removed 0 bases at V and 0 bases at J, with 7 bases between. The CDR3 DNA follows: TGTGCCTGGAGTGTACAGTATAGCACAGATACGCAGTATTTT. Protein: CAWSVQYSTDTQYF.

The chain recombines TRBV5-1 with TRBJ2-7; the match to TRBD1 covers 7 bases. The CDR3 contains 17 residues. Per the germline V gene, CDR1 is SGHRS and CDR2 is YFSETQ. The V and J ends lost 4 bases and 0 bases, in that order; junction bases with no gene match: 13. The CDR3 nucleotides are TGCGCCAGCAGCAGAGGGTCGGTGGGACAGCCCTCCTACGAGCAGTACTTC. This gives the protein CASSRGSVGQPSYEQYF.

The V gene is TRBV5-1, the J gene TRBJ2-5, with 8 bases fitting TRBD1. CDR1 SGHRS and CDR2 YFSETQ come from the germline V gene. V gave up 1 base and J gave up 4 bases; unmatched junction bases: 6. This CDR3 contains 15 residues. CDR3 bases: TGCGCCAGCAGCTTGACGGCAGGGGGCATAGAGACCCAGTACTTC. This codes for CASSLTAGGIETQYF.

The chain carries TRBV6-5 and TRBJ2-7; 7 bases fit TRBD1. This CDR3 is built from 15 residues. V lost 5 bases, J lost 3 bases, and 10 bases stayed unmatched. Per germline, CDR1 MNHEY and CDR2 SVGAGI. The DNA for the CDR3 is TGTGCCAGCAGTCCTCAGACAGGGTCCATCTACGAGCAGTACTTC. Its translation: CASSPQTGSIYEQYF.

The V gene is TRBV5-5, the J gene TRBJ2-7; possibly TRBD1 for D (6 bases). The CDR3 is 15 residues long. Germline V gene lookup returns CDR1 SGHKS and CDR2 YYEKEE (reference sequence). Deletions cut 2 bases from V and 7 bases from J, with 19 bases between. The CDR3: CASSFTTGSGWEQYF. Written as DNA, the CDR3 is TGTGCCAGCAGCTTCACGACAGGTTCGGGGTGGGAGCAGTACTTC.

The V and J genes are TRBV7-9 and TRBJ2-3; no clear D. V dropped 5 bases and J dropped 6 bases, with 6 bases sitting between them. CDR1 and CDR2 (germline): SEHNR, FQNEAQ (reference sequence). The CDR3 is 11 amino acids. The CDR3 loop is CASSPIDTQYF. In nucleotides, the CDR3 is TGTGCCAGCAGCCCCATCGATACGCAGTATTTT.

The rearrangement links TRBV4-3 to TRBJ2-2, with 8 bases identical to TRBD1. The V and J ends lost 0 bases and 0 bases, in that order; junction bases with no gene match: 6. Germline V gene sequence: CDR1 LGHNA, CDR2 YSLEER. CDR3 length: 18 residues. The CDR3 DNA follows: TGCGCCAGCAGCCAAGAGGCCCAGGGGGCCACGAACACCGGGGAGCTGTTTTTT. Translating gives CASSQEAQGATNTGELFF.

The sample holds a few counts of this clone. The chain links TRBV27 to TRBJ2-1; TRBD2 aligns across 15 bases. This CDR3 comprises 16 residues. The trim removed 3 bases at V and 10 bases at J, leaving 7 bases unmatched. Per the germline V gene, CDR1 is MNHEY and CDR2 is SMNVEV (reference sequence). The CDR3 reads CASSFLGLAGGREQFF. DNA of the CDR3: TGTGCCAGCAGTTTCCTGGGACTAGCGGGGGGTAGAGAGCAGTTCTTC.

CDR3 amino acids: CATRPAGDSYEQYF. In DNA, the CDR3 is TGTGCCACCCGCCCGGCGGGGGACTCCTACGAGCAGTACTTC. The chain uses TRBV10-3 and TRBJ2-7; 7 bases match TRBD2. The V and J ends lost 10 bases and 0 bases, in that order; junction bases with no gene match: 9. This CDR3 has 14 amino acids. In germline, CDR1 is ENHRY, CDR2 SYGVKD.

In DNA, the CDR3 is TGCGCCAGCAGCGCGGGGGGCAATGAGCAGTTCTTC. This translates into CASSAGGNEQFF. V gene TRBV5-1 combines with J gene TRBJ2-1, with 8 bases matching TRBD2. V shed 4 bases and J 6 bases; nucleotides not matched to a gene: 0. The CDR3 is 12 amino acids. Germline CDR1 is SGHRS and CDR2 is YFSETQ.

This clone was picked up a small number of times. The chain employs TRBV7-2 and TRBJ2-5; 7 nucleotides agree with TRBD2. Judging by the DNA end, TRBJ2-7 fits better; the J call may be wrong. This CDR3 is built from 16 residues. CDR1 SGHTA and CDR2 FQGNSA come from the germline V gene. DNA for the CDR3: TGTGCCAGCAGCTTAGCGTTGGCTAGCGGAGCCTACGAGCAGTACTTC. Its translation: CASSLALASGAYEQYF.

This chain's CDR3 is CATSTRQGGYEKLFF. The CDR3 coding sequence is TGTGCCACCAGCACCCGACAGGGAGGCTACGAAAAACTGTTTTTT. The chain links TRBV15 to TRBJ1-4, with 7 bases that match TRBD1. CDR1 is LNHNV and CDR2 is YYDKDF in the germline V gene (reference sequence). V dropped 4 bases and J dropped 8; count of bases not matched to a gene: 10. CDR3 length: 15 residues.

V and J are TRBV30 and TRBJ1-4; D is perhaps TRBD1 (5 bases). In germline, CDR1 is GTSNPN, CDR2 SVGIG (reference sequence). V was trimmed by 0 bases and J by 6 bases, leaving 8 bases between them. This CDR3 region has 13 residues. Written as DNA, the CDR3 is TGTGCCTGGAGTGTACAGGAATATGAAAAACTGTTTTTT. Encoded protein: CAWSVQEYEKLFF.

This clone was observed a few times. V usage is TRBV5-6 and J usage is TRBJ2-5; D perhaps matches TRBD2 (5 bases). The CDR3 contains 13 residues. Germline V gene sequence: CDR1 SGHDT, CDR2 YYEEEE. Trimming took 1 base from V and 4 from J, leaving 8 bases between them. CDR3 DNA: TGTGCCAGCAGCTTGTGGGCGGGAGAGACCCAGTACTTC. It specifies CASSLWAGETQYF.

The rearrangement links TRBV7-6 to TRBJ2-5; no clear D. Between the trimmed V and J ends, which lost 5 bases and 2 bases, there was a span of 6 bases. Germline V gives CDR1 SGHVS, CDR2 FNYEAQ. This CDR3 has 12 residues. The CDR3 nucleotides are TGTGCCAGCAGCGCGACACAAGAGACCCAGTACTTC. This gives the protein CASSATQETQYF.

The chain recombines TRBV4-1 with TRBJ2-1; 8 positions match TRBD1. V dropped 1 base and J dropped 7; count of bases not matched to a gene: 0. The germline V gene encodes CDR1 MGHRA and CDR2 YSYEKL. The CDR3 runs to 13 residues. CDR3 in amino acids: CASSQGTGNEQFF. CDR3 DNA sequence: TGCGCCAGCAGCCAAGGGACAGGGAATGAGCAGTTCTTC.

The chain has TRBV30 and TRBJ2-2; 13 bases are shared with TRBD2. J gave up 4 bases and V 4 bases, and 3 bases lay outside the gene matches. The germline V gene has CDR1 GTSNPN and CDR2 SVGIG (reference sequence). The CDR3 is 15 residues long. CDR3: CAWILAGGGTGELFF. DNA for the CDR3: TGTGCCTGGATACTAGCGGGAGGGGGCACCGGGGAGCTGTTTTTT. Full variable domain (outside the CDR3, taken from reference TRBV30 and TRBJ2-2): SQTIHQWPATLVQPVGSPLSLECTVEGTSNPNLYWYRQAAGRGLQLLFYSVGIGQISSEVPQNLSASRPQDRQFILSSKKLLLSDSGFYLCAWILAGGGTGELFFGEGSRLTVL.